The 16 T cell receptor beta chains given below trace back to one sample, sequenced in a study of cytomegalovirus exposure and HLA in healthy donors. The PCR used 60 Vbeta and 13 Jbeta primers. TCRdb keeps only in-frame clones here, not all; method: immunoSEQ multiplex PCR. The sample lists 75,000 to 100,000 clones, about 80% occurring once. Source material: PBMCs. All receptors derive from a man aged 30 to 45 in good health and CMV-seronegative.

V gene TRBV12-5 combines with J gene TRBJ2-7; D remains unclear. Per germline, CDR1 LGHNT and CDR2 FRNRAP. The CDR3 length is 15 residues. Trimming removed 1 base at V and 2 bases at J, with 12 bases between. CDR3 DNA sequence: TGTGCTAGTGGTTTGGATCCTCACAGAGCCTACGAGCAGTACTTC. Residues: CASGLDPHRAYEQYF.

The V gene is TRBV2, the J gene TRBJ1-1; unclear D gene. The CDR3 is made up of 13 amino acids. Per the germline V gene, CDR1 is SNHLY and CDR2 is FYNNEI. The germline V and J ends were trimmed by 7 bases and 1 base, with 10 bases remaining between them. Here the CDR3 reads CASNPETNTEAFF. CDR3 DNA sequence: TGTGCCAGCAATCCGGAGACGAACACTGAAGCTTTCTTT.

This chain joins TRBV10-1 and TRBJ2-7; D remains unclear. Deletions cut 0 bases from V and 1 base from J, with 4 bases between. This CDR3 spans 13 amino acids. Germline CDR1 WNHNN, CDR2 SYGVQD (reference sequence). The CDR3 nucleotides read TGCGCCAGCAGTGAGTCCAGGTCCTACGAGCAGTACTTC. Translating gives CASSESRSYEQYF.

This sequence joins TRBV5-4 and TRBJ2-6; 9 bases align to TRBD1. The CDR3 loop spans 16 amino acids. CDR1 and CDR2 (germline): SGHNT, YYREEE (reference sequence). After removal of 4 bases from V and 2 bases from J, the junction contained 4 bases not matched to a gene. The CDR3 coding sequence is TGTGCCAGCAGCCCTGGACAGGGGACTGGGGCCAACGTCCTGACTTTC. It encodes CASSPGQGTGANVLTF. Supplemented by reference TRBV5-4 and TRBJ2-6, the full variable domain reads ETGVTQSPTHLIKTRGQQVTLRCSSQSGHNTVSWYQQALGQGPQFIFQYYREEENGRGNFPPRFSGLQFPNYSSELNVNALELDDSALYLCASSPGQGTGANVLTFGAGSRLTVL.

This sequence joins TRBV7-6 and TRBJ1-1, with D perhaps TRBD1 (5 bases). Trimming took 0 bases from V and 5 from J, leaving 10 bases between them. Germline lookup yields CDR1 SGHVS and CDR2 FNYEAQ. The CDR3 loop spans 14 amino acids. DNA of the CDR3: TGTGCCAGCAGCTTAGCTGCAGGGCAAACTGAAGCTTTCTTT. Residues: CASSLAAGQTEAFF.

The chain combines TRBV10-3 with TRBJ2-2; possible D gene TRBD2, 6 bases. The V gene lost 7 bases and the J gene lost 1 base, with 22 bases spanning the gap. The CDR3 has 18 amino acids. Germline values: CDR1 ENHRY, CDR2 SYGVKD. CDR3 nucleotides: TGTGCCATCAACCTACGATTCAACTCCGGGGGGAACACCGGGGAGCTGTTTTTT. Its protein product is CAINLRFNSGGNTGELFF.

The V gene is TRBV6-5, the J gene TRBJ2-3; D might be TRBD2 (6 bases). V lost 2 bases to trimming and J lost 4 bases, with 16 bases between them. Germline V gene lookup returns CDR1 MNHEY and CDR2 SVGAGI. The CDR3 runs 16 residues. The CDR3 is CASSYLQAGTPDTQYF. The CDR3 DNA reads TGTGCCAGCAGTTACCTCCAAGCGGGCACCCCAGATACGCAGTATTTT.

This clone was seen just once. The chain is built from TRBV6-5 and TRBJ1-1; 10 positions match TRBD1. V shed 5 bases, J shed 2 bases, and the junction held 5 bases outside the gene matches. Germline V gene data show CDR1 as MNHEY and CDR2 as SVGAGI. The CDR3 extends over 15 amino acids. The CDR3: CASSPRTGGNTEAFF. The DNA of the CDR3 is TGTGCCAGCAGTCCGCGGACAGGGGGTAACACTGAAGCTTTCTTT.

The chain joins TRBV4-3 to TRBJ2-1, with D possibly TRBD2 on 6 matching bases. The CDR3 runs 15 residues. Germline values: CDR1 LGHNA, CDR2 YSLEER. Trimming pared 0 bases from V and 8 bases from J, leaving 14 bases between. CDR3 in amino acids: CASSQDGRPLDEQFF. The CDR3 bases are TGCGCCAGCAGCCAAGATGGGAGGCCATTGGATGAGCAGTTCTTC.

The chain uses TRBV11-3 and TRBJ2-1, with 14 bases matching TRBD2. The V gene's germline CDR1 is SGHNT and CDR2 YENEEA. The trim removed 5 bases at V and 9 bases at J, leaving 3 bases unmatched. The CDR3 extends over 14 amino acids. As DNA, the CDR3 is TGTGCCAGCAGCGGAGGACTAGCGGGGGGTGAGCAGTTCTTC. Encoded protein: CASSGGLAGGEQFF.

V gene TRBV11-2 combines with J gene TRBJ2-2; D not resolved. With 7 bases removed from V and 4 bases from J, the gap between germline ends came to 13 bases. CDR1 and CDR2 from the germline V gene are SGHAT and FQNNGV. There are 14 residues in the CDR3. The CDR3 DNA reads as TGTGCCAGCACCTCCTCCTCCTTCACCGGGGAGCTGTTTTTT. Translation: CASTSSSFTGELFF.

The chain recombines TRBV27 with TRBJ2-7; tentative D call: TRBD2 (5 bases). Per germline, CDR1 MNHEY and CDR2 SMNVEV (reference sequence). Trimming took 4 bases from V and 0 from J, leaving 10 bases between them. This CDR3 is 14 amino acids long. CDR3 bases: TGTGCCAGCAGTTATATGGGGAGCTCCTACGAGCAGTACTTC. Amino acid sequence: CASSYMGSSYEQYF.

The chain uses TRBV11-3 and TRBJ2-2, with 7 bases lining up with TRBD2. In germline, CDR1 is SGHNT, CDR2 YENEEA. The CDR3 covers 14 residues. Losses at the gene ends were 6 bases for V and 5 bases for J; bases not matched to a gene: 6. CDR3: CASRSGRDTGELFF. CDR3 DNA: TGTGCCAGCAGATCGGGGAGGGATACCGGGGAGCTGTTTTTT.

The J gene is TRBJ1-4, the V gene TRBV29-1; 9 bases agree with TRBD1. This CDR3 is built from 13 residues. The germline V gene has CDR1 SQVTM and CDR2 ANQGSEA. Trimming at V came to 6 bases and at J to 8 bases, leaving 7 bases not matched to a gene. The CDR3 reads CSVDPGQGEKLFF. The DNA for the CDR3 is TGCAGCGTCGACCCCGGACAGGGGGAAAAACTGTTTTTT.

The V and J genes are TRBV11-2 and TRBJ2-3; 10 bases match TRBD2. V was clipped by 1 base and J by 2 bases; unmatched bases: 6. The CDR3 totals 17 residues. CDR1 and CDR2 from the germline V gene are SGHAT and FQNNGV. The CDR3: CASSLVLAGAFTDTQYF. The CDR3 DNA reads as TGTGCCAGCAGCTTAGTTCTAGCGGGGGCATTCACAGATACGCAGTATTTT.

The chain uses TRBV30 and TRBJ1-2; the D gene is possibly TRBD1 (6 bases). The CDR3 runs 15 residues. Germline CDR1 reads GTSNPN; CDR2 reads SVGIG (reference sequence). V was clipped by 0 bases and J by 4 bases, with 15 bases between them. The CDR3 nucleotides read TGTGCCTGGAGTGTACTCGGGGCAGGGGTCTATGGCTACACCTTC. Residues: CAWSVLGAGVYGYTF. The full variable domain, with the rest looked up from reference TRBV30 and TRBJ1-2, is SQTIHQWPATLVQPVGSPLSLECTVEGTSNPNLYWYRQAAGRGLQLLFYSVGIGQISSEVPQNLSASRPQDRQFILSSKKLLLSDSGFYLCAWSVLGAGVYGYTFGSGTRLTVV.